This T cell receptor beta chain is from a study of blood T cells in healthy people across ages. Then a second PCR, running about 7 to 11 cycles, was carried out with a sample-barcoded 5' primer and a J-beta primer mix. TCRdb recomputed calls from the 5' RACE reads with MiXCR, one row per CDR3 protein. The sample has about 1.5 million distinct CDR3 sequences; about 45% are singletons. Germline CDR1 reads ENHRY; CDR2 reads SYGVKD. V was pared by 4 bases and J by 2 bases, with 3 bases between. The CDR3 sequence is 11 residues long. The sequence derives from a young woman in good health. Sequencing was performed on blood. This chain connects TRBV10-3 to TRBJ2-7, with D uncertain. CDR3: CAISGAYEQYF. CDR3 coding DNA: TGTGCCATCAGTGGGGCCTACGAGCAGTACTTC.